The present T cell receptor beta chain was sequenced within a study of PD-1 blockade in classical Hodgkin lymphoma. Study-wide results and limits: Before treatment, TCR diversity in newly diagnosed patients was reportedly lower than in healthy donors.

CDR3 length equals 17 residues. The trim removed 4 bases at V and 4 bases at J, leaving 13 bases unmatched. Germline CDR1 reads SGDLS; CDR2 reads YYNGEE. The assay was immunoSEQ multiplex PCR, and TCRdb's table has in-frame clones only and misses some. Among some 30,000 clones, 85% to 90% were seen once, and the ten largest hold just under 2.5%. The time point was: cycle 4 day 1 (C4D1), after less than seven weeks of nivolumab. Patients all relapsed after autologous stem cell transplantation, and there was variation in brentuximab vedotin exposure. Magnetic negative selection of thawed PBMCs was the method by which CD4+ T cells were purified. As for this clone: Its matching antigen is unknown.

The sequences come from CD4+ T cells from blood, collected before the fourth cycle of nivolumab. This clonotype was obtained from a human donor with classical Hodgkin lymphoma. The chain couples TRBV9 to TRBJ2-5; 10 nucleotides line up with TRBD2. The CDR3 reads CASSLLAGSNRAETQYF. CDR3 DNA sequence: TGTGCCAGCAGCCTACTAGCGGGAAGTAATCGGGCAGAGACCCAGTACTTC.